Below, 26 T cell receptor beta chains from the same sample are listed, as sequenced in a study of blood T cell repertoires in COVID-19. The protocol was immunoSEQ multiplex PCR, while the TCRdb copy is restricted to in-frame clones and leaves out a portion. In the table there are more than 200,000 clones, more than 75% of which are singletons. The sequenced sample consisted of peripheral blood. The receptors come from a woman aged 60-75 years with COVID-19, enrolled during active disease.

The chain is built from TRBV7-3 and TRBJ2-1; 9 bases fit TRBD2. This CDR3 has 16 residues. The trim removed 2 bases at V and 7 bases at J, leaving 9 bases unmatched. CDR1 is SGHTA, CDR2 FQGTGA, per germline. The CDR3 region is CASSLGWREGRNEQFF. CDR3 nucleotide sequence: TGTGCCAGCAGCTTAGGGTGGCGGGAGGGCCGGAATGAGCAGTTCTTC.

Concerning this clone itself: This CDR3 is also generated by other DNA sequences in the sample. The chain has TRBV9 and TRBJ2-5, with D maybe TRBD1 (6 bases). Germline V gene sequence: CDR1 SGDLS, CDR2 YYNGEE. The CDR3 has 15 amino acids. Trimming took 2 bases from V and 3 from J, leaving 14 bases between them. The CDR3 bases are TGTGCCAGCAGCGTTAGTCCACAGGGAGAAGAGACCCAGTACTTC. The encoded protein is CASSVSPQGEETQYF.

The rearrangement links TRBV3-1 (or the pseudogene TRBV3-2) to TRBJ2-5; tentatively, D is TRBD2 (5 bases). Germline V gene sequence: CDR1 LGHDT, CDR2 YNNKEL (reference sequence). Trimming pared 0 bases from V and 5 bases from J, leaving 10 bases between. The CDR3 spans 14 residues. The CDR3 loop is CASSQEVLEETQYF. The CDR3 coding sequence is TGTGCCAGCAGCCAAGAGGTACTAGAGGAGACCCAGTACTTC.

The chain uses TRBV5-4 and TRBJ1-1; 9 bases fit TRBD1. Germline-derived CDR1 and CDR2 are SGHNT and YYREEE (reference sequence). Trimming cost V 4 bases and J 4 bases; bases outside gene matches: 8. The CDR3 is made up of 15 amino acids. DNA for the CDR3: TGTGCCAGCAGCCCACCGGGACAGGGAGTCACTGAAGCTTTCTTT. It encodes CASSPPGQGVTEAFF.

The CDR3: CASSPLSGRLSGNTIYF. DNA of the CDR3: TGTGCCAGCTCACCGCTTTCAGGGAGGCTCTCTGGAAACACCATATATTTT. This rearrangement joins TRBV18 to TRBJ1-3, with D perhaps TRBD1 (5 bases). The germline V and J ends were trimmed by 3 bases and 0 bases, with 15 bases remaining between them. This CDR3 spans 17 amino acids. CDR1 KGHSH and CDR2 LQKENI come from the germline V gene.

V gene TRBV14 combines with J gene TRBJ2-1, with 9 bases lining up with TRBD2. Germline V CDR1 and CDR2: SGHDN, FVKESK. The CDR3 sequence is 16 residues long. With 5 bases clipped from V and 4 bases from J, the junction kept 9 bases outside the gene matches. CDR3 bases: TGTGCCAGCAGCGCTCGAGGCGGGAGGGCATACAATGAGCAGTTCTTC. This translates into CASSARGGRAYNEQFF. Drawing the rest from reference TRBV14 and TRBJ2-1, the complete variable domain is EAGVTQFPSHSVIEKGQTVTLRCDPISGHDNLYWYRRVMGKEIKFLLHFVKESKQDESGMPNNRFLAERTGGTYSTLKVQPAELEDSGVYFCASSARGGRAYNEQFFGPGTRLTVL.

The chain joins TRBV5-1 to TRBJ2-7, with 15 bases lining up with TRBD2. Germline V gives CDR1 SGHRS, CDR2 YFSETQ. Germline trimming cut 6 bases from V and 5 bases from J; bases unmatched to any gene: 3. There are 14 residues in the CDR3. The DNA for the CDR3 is TGCGCCAGCACAGGACTAGCGGGAGGGCACGAGCAGTACTTC. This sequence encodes CASTGLAGGHEQYF.

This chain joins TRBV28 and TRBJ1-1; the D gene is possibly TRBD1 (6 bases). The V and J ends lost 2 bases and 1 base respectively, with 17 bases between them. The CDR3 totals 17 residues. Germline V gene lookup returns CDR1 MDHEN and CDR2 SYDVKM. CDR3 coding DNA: TGTGCCAGCAGTTTACTTGAGGGAGGGGGGCAGAACACTGAAGCTTTCTTT. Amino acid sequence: CASSLLEGGGQNTEAFF.

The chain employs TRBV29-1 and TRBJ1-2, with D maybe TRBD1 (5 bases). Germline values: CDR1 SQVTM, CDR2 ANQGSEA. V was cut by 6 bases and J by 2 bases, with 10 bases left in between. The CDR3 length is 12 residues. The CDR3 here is CSVRQKNYGYTF. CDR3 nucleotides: TGCAGCGTACGACAGAAAAACTATGGCTACACCTTC.

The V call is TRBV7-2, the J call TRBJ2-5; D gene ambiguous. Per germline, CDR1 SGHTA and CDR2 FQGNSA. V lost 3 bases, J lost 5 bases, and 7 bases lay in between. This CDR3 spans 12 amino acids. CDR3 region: CASSFIVETQYF. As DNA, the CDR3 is TGTGCCAGCAGCTTTATTGTGGAGACCCAGTACTTC. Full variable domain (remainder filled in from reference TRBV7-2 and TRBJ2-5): GAGVSQSPSNKVTEKGKDVELRCDPISGHTALYWYRQSLGQGLEFLIYFQGNSAPDKSGLPSDRFSAERTGGSVSTLTIQRTQQEDSAVYLCASSFIVETQYFGPGTRLLVL.

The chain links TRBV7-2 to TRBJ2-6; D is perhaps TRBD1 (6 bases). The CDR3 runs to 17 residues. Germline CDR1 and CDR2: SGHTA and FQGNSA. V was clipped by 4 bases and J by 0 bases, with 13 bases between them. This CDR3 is CASSSPGQTSGANVLTF. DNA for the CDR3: TGTGCCAGCAGCTCTCCGGGACAAACCTCTGGGGCCAACGTCCTGACTTTC.

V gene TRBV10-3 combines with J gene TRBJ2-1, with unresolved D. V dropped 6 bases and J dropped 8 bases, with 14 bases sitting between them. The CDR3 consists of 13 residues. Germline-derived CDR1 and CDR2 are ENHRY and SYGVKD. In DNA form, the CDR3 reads TGTGCCATCAGGGAAGACTTACGCGATGAGCAGTTCTTC. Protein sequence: CAIREDLRDEQFF.

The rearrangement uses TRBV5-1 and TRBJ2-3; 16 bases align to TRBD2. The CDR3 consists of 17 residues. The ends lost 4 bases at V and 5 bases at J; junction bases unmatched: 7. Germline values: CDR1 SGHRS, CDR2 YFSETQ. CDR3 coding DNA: TGCGCCAGCAGCCGGGGACTAGCGGGAGGGCCGGGAGATACGCAGTATTTT. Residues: CASSRGLAGGPGDTQYF.

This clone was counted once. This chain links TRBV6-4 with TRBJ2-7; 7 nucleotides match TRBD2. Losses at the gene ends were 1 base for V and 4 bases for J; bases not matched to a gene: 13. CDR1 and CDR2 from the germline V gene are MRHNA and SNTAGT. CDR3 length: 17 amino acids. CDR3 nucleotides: TGTGCCAGCAGTGACTTGAGGGACCGGGAGGCCTCGTACGAGCAGTACTTC. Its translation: CASSDLRDREASYEQYF.

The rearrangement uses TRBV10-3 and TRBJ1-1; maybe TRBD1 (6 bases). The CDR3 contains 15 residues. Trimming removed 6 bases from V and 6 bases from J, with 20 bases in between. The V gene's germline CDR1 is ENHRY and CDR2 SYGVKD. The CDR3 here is CAIRTRTATDSEAFF. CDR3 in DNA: TGTGCCATCAGAACGCGGACAGCCACGGACTCTGAAGCTTTCTTT.

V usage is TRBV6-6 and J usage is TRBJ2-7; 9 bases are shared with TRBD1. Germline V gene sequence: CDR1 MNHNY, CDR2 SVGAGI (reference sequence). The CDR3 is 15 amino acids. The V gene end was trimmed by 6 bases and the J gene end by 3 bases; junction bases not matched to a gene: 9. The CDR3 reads CASSLGRTGVYEQYF. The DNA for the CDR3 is TGTGCCAGCAGCCTCGGGAGGACAGGGGTCTACGAGCAGTACTTC.

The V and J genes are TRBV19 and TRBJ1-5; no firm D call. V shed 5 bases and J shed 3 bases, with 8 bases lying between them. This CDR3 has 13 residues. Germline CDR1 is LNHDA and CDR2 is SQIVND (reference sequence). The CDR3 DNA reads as TGTGCCAGTAGTTGGGGAGTCAATCAGCCCCAGCATTTT. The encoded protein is CASSWGVNQPQHF.

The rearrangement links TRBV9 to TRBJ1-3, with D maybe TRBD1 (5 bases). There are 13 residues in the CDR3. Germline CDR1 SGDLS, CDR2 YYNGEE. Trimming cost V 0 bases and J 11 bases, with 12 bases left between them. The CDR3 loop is CASSVVGGTAIYF. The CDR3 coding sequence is TGTGCCAGCAGCGTAGTCGGGGGAACGGCCATATATTTT.

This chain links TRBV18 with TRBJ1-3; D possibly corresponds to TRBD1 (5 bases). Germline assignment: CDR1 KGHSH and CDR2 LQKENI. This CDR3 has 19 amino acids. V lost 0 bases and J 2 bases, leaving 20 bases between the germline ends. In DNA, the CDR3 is TGTGCCAGCTCACCACCGTTCTCCGGGGGGATCTATACTGGAAACACCATATATTTT. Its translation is CASSPPFSGGIYTGNTIYF. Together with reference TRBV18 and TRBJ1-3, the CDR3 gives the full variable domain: NAGVMQNPRHLVRRRGQEARLRCSPMKGHSHVYWYRQLPEEGLKFMVYLQKENIIDESGMPKERFSAEFPKEGPSILRIQQVVRGDSAAYFCASSPPFSGGIYTGNTIYFGEGSWLTVV.

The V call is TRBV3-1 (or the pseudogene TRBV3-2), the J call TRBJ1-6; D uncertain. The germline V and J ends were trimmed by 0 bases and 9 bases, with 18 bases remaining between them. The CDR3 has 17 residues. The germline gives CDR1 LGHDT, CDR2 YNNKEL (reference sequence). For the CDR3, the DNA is TGTGCCAGCAGCCAAGATTACTTGGAGGGCCGGGGTTCACCCCTCCACTTT. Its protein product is CASSQDYLEGRGSPLHF.

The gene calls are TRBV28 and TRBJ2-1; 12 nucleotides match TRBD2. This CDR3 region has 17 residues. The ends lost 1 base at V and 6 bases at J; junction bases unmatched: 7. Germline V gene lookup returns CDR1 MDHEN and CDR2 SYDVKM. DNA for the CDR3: TGTGCCAGCAGTTTATTTCAGTGGACTAGCGGGATCAATGAGCAGTTCTTC. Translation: CASSLFQWTSGINEQFF.

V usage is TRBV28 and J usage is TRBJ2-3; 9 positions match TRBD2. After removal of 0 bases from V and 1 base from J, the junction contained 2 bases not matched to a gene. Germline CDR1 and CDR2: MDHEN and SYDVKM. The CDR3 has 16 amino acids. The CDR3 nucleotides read TGTGCCAGCAGTTTATGGCGACTAGCGGGCACAGATACGCAGTATTTT. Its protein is CASSLWRLAGTDTQYF.

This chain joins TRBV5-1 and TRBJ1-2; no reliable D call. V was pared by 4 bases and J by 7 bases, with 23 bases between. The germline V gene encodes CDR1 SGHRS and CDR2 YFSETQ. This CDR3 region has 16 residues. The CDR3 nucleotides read TGCGCCAGCAGCCCACTAGCTGAAAAAGCGGTCGGTGGCTACACCTTC. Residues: CASSPLAEKAVGGYTF.

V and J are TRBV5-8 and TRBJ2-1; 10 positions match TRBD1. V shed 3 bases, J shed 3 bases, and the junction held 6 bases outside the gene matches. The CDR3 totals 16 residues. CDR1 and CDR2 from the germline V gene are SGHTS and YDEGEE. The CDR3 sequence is CASSSGQGFDYNEQFF. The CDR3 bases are TGTGCCAGCAGCTCGGGACAGGGGTTCGACTACAATGAGCAGTTCTTC.

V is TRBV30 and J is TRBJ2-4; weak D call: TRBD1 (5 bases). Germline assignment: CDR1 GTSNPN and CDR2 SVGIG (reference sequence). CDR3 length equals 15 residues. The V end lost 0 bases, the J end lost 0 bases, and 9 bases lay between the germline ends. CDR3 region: CAWSVGRAAKNIQYF. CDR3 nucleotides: TGTGCCTGGAGTGTGGGCAGGGCAGCCAAAAACATTCAGTACTTC.

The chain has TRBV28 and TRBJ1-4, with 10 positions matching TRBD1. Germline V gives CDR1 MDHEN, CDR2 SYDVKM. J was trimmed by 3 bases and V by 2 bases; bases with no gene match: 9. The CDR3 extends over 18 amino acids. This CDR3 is CASSLGGQGLVANEKLFF. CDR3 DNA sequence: TGTGCCAGCAGTTTAGGGGGACAGGGGTTAGTTGCTAATGAAAAACTGTTTTTT.